The rows below give T cell receptor beta chains drawn from one sample of a study of neurological immune-mediated disorders. TCRdb passed the 5' RACE reads through MiXCR, listing each CDR3 protein once. Of approximately 100,000 distinct CDR3 sequences in the sample, 3% to 4% were seen once. Sequencing was performed on PBMCs. Receptors originate from a woman aged 50 to 65 with multiple sclerosis. CDR3s include the opening cysteine and the closing phenylalanine or tryptophan. The order of the fields is clone size, V gene, D gene, J gene, CDR3 protein, CDR3 DNA. The D gene is left open where the match is weak. The size field is filled for only some rows; it gives once, few, many or a size class.

size: many
V: TRBV12-3/TRBV12-4
D: -
J: TRBJ2-7
CDR3: CASSRRGASYEQYF
DNA: TGTGCCAGCAGTCGCAGGGGCGCCTCCTACGAGCAGTACTTC

size: many
V: TRBV20-1
D: -
J: TRBJ2-7
CDR3: CSARPPAMDEQYF
DNA: TGCAGTGCTAGGCCCCCCGCAATGGACGAGCAGTACTTC

size: many
V: TRBV20-1
D: -
J: TRBJ1-2
CDR3: CSASGQTYGYTF
DNA: TGCAGTGCTAGCGGACAGACATATGGCTACACCTTC

size: many
V: TRBV4-3
D: -
J: TRBJ1-2
CDR3: CASSQESPGVGGYTF
DNA: TGCGCCAGCAGCCAAGAGTCCCCAGGGGTAGGCGGCTACACCTTC

size: many
V: TRBV11-3
D: -
J: TRBJ2-1
CDR3: CASSSRSSYNEQFF
DNA: TGTGCCAGCAGCTCACGGAGCTCCTACAATGAGCAGTTCTTC

size: many
V: TRBV20-1
D: -
J: TRBJ2-5
CDR3: CSARGAGMKETQYF
DNA: TGCAGTGCTAGAGGGGCCGGGATGAAAGAGACCCAGTACTTC

size: many
V: TRBV5-1
D: -
J: TRBJ2-2
CDR3: CASSRAGEFTGELFF
DNA: TGCGCCAGCAGTCGGGCCGGGGAGTTCACCGGGGAGCTGTTTTTT

size: many
V: TRBV3-1
D: -
J: TRBJ2-7
CDR3: CASSREQGFEQYF
DNA: TGTGCCAGCAGTCGAGAACAGGGTTTCGAGCAGTACTTC

size: many
V: TRBV11-2
D: -
J: TRBJ1-5
CDR3: CASSLDRDQPQHF
DNA: TGTGCCAGCAGCTTAGACCGGGATCAGCCCCAGCATTTT

size: many
V: TRBV18
D: TRBD1
J: TRBJ1-5
CDR3: CASSPLGQRGQPQHF
DNA: TGTGCCAGCTCACCACTGGGACAGAGGGGGCAGCCCCAGCATTTT

size: many
V: TRBV29-1
D: -
J: TRBJ2-3
CDR3: CSAGPSDTQYF
DNA: TGCAGCGCAGGACCCTCAGATACGCAGTATTTT

size: many
V: TRBV9
D: -
J: TRBJ2-3
CDR3: CASSPDTQYF
DNA: TGTGCCAGCAGCCCTGATACGCAGTATTTT

size: many
V: TRBV27
D: -
J: TRBJ1-2
CDR3: CASSGKGVNYGYTF
DNA: TGTGCCAGCAGTGGAAAGGGAGTAAACTATGGCTACACCTTC

size: many
V: TRBV20-1
D: -
J: TRBJ1-4
CDR3: CSANPATNEKLFF
DNA: TGCAGTGCTAATCCGGCAACTAATGAAAAACTGTTTTTT

size: -
V: TRBV10-3
D: -
J: TRBJ1-6
CDR3: CAISEEYDSPLHF
DNA: TGTGCCATCAGTGAGGAGTACGATTCACCCCTCCACTTT

size: many
V: TRBV5-1
D: -
J: TRBJ2-7
CDR3: CASSLDGGGGYF
DNA: TGCGCCAGCAGCTTGGACGGGGGAGGTGGGTACTTC

size: many
V: TRBV20-1
D: TRBD1
J: TRBJ1-5
CDR3: CSASPGTVVGQPQHF
DNA: TGCAGTGCTAGTCCCGGGACAGTTGTAGGTCAGCCCCAGCATTTT

size: many
V: TRBV6-2/TRBV6-3
D: -
J: TRBJ2-5
CDR3: CASSLTGTQETQYF
DNA: TGTGCCAGCAGTTTAACGGGAACTCAAGAGACCCAGTACTTC

size: many
V: TRBV7-9
D: -
J: TRBJ2-5
CDR3: CASSLAARQETQYF
DNA: TGTGCCAGCAGCTTAGCGGCTAGACAAGAGACCCAGTACTTC

size: many
V: TRBV20-1
D: TRBD1
J: TRBJ1-5
CDR3: CSALGGHGLSNQPQHF
DNA: TGCAGTGCCCTAGGGGGCCACGGACTAAGCAATCAGCCCCAGCATTTT

size: many
V: TRBV20-1
D: TRBD1
J: TRBJ1-6
CDR3: CSARPGGSSPLHF
DNA: TGCAGTGCCAGACCAGGGGGCAGTTCACCCCTCCACTTT

size: many
V: TRBV10-2
D: TRBD2
J: TRBJ2-1
CDR3: CASSEWTSFNEQFF
DNA: TGCGCCAGCAGTGAGTGGACTAGTTTCAATGAGCAGTTCTTC

size: many
V: TRBV5-1
D: -
J: TRBJ2-1
CDR3: CASSFRSSFGYNEQFF
DNA: TGCGCCAGCAGCTTTCGATCATCGTTTGGGTACAATGAGCAGTTCTTC

size: many
V: TRBV4-3
D: -
J: TRBJ2-4
CDR3: CASSQDPYLGENIQYF
DNA: TGCGCCAGCAGCCAAGACCCCTATTTGGGGGAAAACATTCAGTACTTC

size: many
V: TRBV7-2
D: TRBD1
J: TRBJ2-6
CDR3: CASSLVRTGSSGANVLTF
DNA: TGTGCCAGCAGCTTAGTTAGGACAGGGAGTTCTGGGGCCAACGTCCTGACTTTC

size: few
V: TRBV6-1
D: -
J: TRBJ1-2
CDR3: CASSEVGYGYTF
DNA: TGTGCCAGCAGTGAAGTGGGCTATGGCTACACCTTC

size: many
V: TRBV6-5
D: TRBD1
J: TRBJ2-5
CDR3: CASSYGDRVPRETQYF
DNA: TGTGCCAGCAGTTACGGGGACAGGGTTCCTCGAGAGACCCAGTACTTC

size: few
V: TRBV20-1
D: TRBD1
J: TRBJ2-7
CDR3: CSAGTGVAYEQYF
DNA: TGCAGTGCAGGGACAGGGGTCGCCTACGAGCAGTACTTC

size: many
V: TRBV9
D: -
J: TRBJ2-2
CDR3: CASSPLSLNTGELFF
DNA: TGTGCCAGCAGCCCACTGAGCCTTAACACCGGGGAGCTGTTTTTT

size: many
V: TRBV20-1
D: -
J: TRBJ2-4
CDR3: CSATRPENIQYF
DNA: TGCAGTGCTACGCGGCCTGAAAACATTCAGTACTTC

size: many
V: TRBV20-1
D: TRBD1
J: TRBJ1-2
CDR3: CSASRTGARVANYGYTF
DNA: TGCAGTGCTAGCCGGACAGGGGCCCGAGTAGCTAACTATGGCTACACCTTC

size: many
V: TRBV4-2
D: TRBD1
J: TRBJ1-2
CDR3: CASSQARGQGGIGYTF
DNA: TGTGCCAGCAGCCAAGCAAGGGGACAGGGGGGCATAGGCTACACCTTC

size: many
V: TRBV7-8
D: TRBD2
J: TRBJ2-4
CDR3: CASSPSLAGFLLAKNIQYF
DNA: TGTGCCAGCAGCCCCTCTCTAGCGGGTTTCCTACTAGCCAAAAACATTCAGTACTTC

size: -
V: TRBV3-1
D: -
J: TRBJ1-6
CDR3: CASSHADSTLNF
DNA: TGTGCCAGCAGCCACGCTGATTCAACCCTCAACTTT

size: many
V: TRBV5-1
D: TRBD1
J: TRBJ1-1
CDR3: CASTTSGGVQGEAFF
DNA: TGCGCCAGCACGACCTCAGGGGGCGTGCAGGGTGAAGCTTTCTTT

size: many
V: TRBV5-1
D: -
J: TRBJ2-1
CDR3: CASSAVQLYSYNEQFF
DNA: TGCGCCAGCAGCGCAGTTCAGTTGTACTCCTACAATGAGCAGTTCTTC

size: many
V: TRBV20-1
D: TRBD1
J: TRBJ1-2
CDR3: CSAQTGGGYGYTF
DNA: TGCAGTGCTCAAACAGGGGGCGGCTATGGCTACACCTTC

size: -
V: TRBV20-1
D: TRBD1
J: TRBJ2-2
CDR3: CSASDRAVVTGELFF
DNA: TGCAGTGCTTCTGACAGGGCGGTAGTGACCGGGGAGCTGTTTTTT

size: many
V: TRBV7-2
D: TRBD1
J: TRBJ2-7
CDR3: CASSRDRNSYEQYF
DNA: TGTGCCAGCAGCCGGGACAGAAACTCCTACGAGCAGTACTTC

size: -
V: TRBV20-1
D: -
J: TRBJ1-2
CDR3: CSARGSNGYTF
DNA: TGCAGTGCTAGAGGGTCTAACGGCTACACCTTC

size: many
V: TRBV7-6
D: TRBD2
J: TRBJ2-5
CDR3: CASGGTSGDQETQYF
DNA: TGTGCCAGCGGAGGGACTAGCGGGGACCAAGAGACCCAGTACTTC

size: many
V: TRBV5-5
D: -
J: TRBJ2-7
CDR3: CASSLIRGREQYF
DNA: TGTGCCAGCAGCTTGATAAGAGGGCGTGAGCAGTACTTC

size: many
V: TRBV6-6
D: TRBD1
J: TRBJ2-2
CDR3: CASLDDRGRDGELFF
DNA: TGTGCCAGTCTTGACGACAGGGGGCGGGACGGGGAGCTGTTTTTT

size: many
V: TRBV21-1
D: -
J: TRBJ2-3
CDR3: CASSKFLGTSGGVDTQYF
DNA: TGTGCCAGCAGCAAATTTTTGGGGACTAGCGGGGGGGTAGATACGCAGTATTTT

size: -
V: TRBV5-1
D: -
J: TRBJ2-1
CDR3: CASSLVLGEQFF
DNA: TGCGCCAGCAGCTTGGTCTTAGGTGAGCAGTTCTTC

size: many
V: TRBV7-9
D: -
J: TRBJ2-1
CDR3: CASSSNTPGLGEQFF
DNA: TGTGCCAGCAGCTCAAATACTCCAGGGCTGGGGGAGCAGTTCTTC

size: many
V: TRBV20-1
D: -
J: TRBJ2-3
CDR3: CSARGQKAGTDTQYF
DNA: TGCAGTGCTAGAGGTCAAAAGGCGGGCACAGATACGCAGTATTTT

size: few
V: TRBV12-5
D: -
J: TRBJ2-7
CDR3: CASGLSGGYEQYF
DNA: TGTGCTAGTGGTTTGTCAGGGGGGTACGAGCAGTACTTC

size: many
V: TRBV7-2
D: -
J: TRBJ2-5
CDR3: CASSLGGAPETQYF
DNA: TGTGCCAGCAGCTTAGGGGGGGCCCCAGAGACCCAGTACTTC

size: many
V: TRBV12-3/TRBV12-4
D: -
J: TRBJ1-2
CDR3: CASTEEGGGGGYTF
DNA: TGTGCCAGCACCGAAGAAGGGGGGGGAGGCGGCTACACCTTC

size: many
V: TRBV20-1
D: -
J: TRBJ2-7
CDR3: CSVQNPGPKKQYF
DNA: TGCAGTGTGCAGAATCCGGGGCCCAAAAAGCAGTACTTC

size: many
V: TRBV7-9
D: -
J: TRBJ2-7
CDR3: CASSLVPGQDYEQYF
DNA: TGTGCCAGCAGCTTAGTCCCAGGCCAAGACTACGAGCAGTACTTC

size: few
V: TRBV5-1
D: -
J: TRBJ1-1
CDR3: CASSLALRDGGGTEAFF
DNA: TGCGCCAGCAGCTTGGCCCTCAGGGACGGAGGAGGCACTGAAGCTTTCTTT

size: many
V: TRBV7-6
D: TRBD2
J: TRBJ2-5
CDR3: CASSSRGGRETQYF
DNA: TGTGCCAGCAGCTCTCGGGGGGGCCGAGAGACCCAGTACTTC